Following are 2 T cell receptor beta chains from one sample sequenced in a study of blood T cell repertoires in COVID-19. The assay was immunoSEQ multiplex PCR, and TCRdb's table has in-frame clones only and misses some. The sample shows approximately 350,000 clones, 75% to 90% of them seen only once. Sequenced sample: peripheral blood. These receptors all come from a woman in her 50s with COVID-19, enrolled during active disease.

The V gene is TRBV5-1, the J gene TRBJ2-7; D gene uncertain. V shed 0 bases and J shed 6 bases, with 7 bases lying between them. The germline CDR1 and CDR2 sequences are SGHRS and YFSETQ. The CDR3 is 12 amino acids. CDR3 amino acids: CASSLVLSEQYF. DNA of the CDR3: TGCGCCAGCAGCTTGGTTCTCTCCGAGCAGTACTTC.

This rearrangement joins TRBV19 to TRBJ2-3, with D unclear. Looked up from germline, CDR1 is LNHDA and CDR2 is SQIVND (reference sequence). Trimming left V 3 bases short and J 0 bases short, with 4 bases between. The CDR3 has 13 amino acids. CDR3 bases: TGTGCCAGTAGTATTCCGAGCACAGATACGCAGTATTTT. Its protein is CASSIPSTDTQYF.